The rows below give T cell receptor beta chains drawn from one sample of a study of blood T cell repertoires in COVID-19. The method was immunoSEQ multiplex PCR; TCRdb's version includes in-frame clones alone and lacks a portion of them. The sample includes approximately 670,000 clones, about nine tenths of them seen just once. The sample consisted of peripheral blood. The source is a woman aged 18-30 years with acute or convalescent COVID-19. Both conserved end residues are part of each CDR3. Fields, in order: D gene, J gene, clone size, V gene, CDR3 protein, CDR3 DNA. A D gene is named only where the DNA matches it firmly. Size is omitted from some rows. Given values are once, few, many or a class for expanded clones.

d_gene: TRBD1; j_gene: TRBJ1-2; abundance: .; v_gene: TRBV25-1; CDR3aa: CASSTGEWGYTF; CDR3nt: TGTGCCAGCAGTACAGGGGAGTGGGGCTACACCTTC
d_gene: .; j_gene: TRBJ1-1; abundance: .; v_gene: TRBV3-1/TRBV3-2; CDR3aa: CASSQDQAFNTEAFF; CDR3nt: TGTGCCAGCAGCCAAGATCAGGCCTTTAACACTGAAGCTTTCTTT
d_gene: .; j_gene: TRBJ1-1; abundance: once; v_gene: TRBV11-1; CDR3aa: CASSRARGNTEAFF; CDR3nt: TGTGCCAGCAGCCGCGCCCGGGGAAACACTGAAGCTTTCTTT
d_gene: .; j_gene: TRBJ1-1; abundance: .; v_gene: TRBV29-1; CDR3aa: CSASSQGTTNTEAFF; CDR3nt: TGCAGCGCTTCCAGCCAGGGGACTACGAACACTGAAGCTTTCTTT
d_gene: .; j_gene: TRBJ2-1; abundance: few; v_gene: TRBV6-2/TRBV6-3; CDR3aa: CASSSARGPYNEQFF; CDR3nt: TGTGCCAGCAGCTCAGCGCGGGGGCCATACAATGAGCAGTTCTTC
d_gene: TRBD1; j_gene: TRBJ1-2; abundance: .; v_gene: TRBV5-1; CDR3aa: CASSPGQATSYLWLNNF; CDR3nt: TGCGCCAGCAGCCCTGGACAGGCGACCTCCTACTTATGGCTGAATAACTTC
d_gene: .; j_gene: TRBJ2-4; abundance: .; v_gene: TRBV30; CDR3aa: CAWSVRGVEPRNIQYF; CDR3nt: TGTGCCTGGAGTGTACGGGGAGTCGAACCTCGGAACATTCAGTACTTC
d_gene: TRBD1; j_gene: TRBJ1-2; abundance: .; v_gene: TRBV19; CDR3aa: CAGQNPGDSYGYTF; CDR3nt: TGTGCCGGCCAAAATCCGGGGGACAGCTATGGCTACACCTTC
d_gene: TRBD1; j_gene: TRBJ1-4; abundance: .; v_gene: TRBV11-1; CDR3aa: CASSDRDRGNEKLFF; CDR3nt: TGTGCCAGCAGCGACCGGGACAGGGGTAATGAAAAACTGTTTTTT
d_gene: .; j_gene: TRBJ1-5; abundance: .; v_gene: TRBV7-6; CDR3aa: CASSLGSDQPQHF; CDR3nt: TGTGCCAGCAGCTTAGGGTCAGATCAGCCCCAGCATTTT
d_gene: .; j_gene: TRBJ1-6; abundance: .; v_gene: TRBV20-1; CDR3aa: CSASLEPYEGPLHF; CDR3nt: TGCAGTGCTAGTCTGGAACCGTACGAGGGACCCCTCCACTTT
d_gene: .; j_gene: TRBJ1-1; abundance: .; v_gene: TRBV24-1; CDR3aa: CATSDPYTEAFF; CDR3nt: TGTGCCACCAGTGATCCATACACTGAAGCTTTCTTT